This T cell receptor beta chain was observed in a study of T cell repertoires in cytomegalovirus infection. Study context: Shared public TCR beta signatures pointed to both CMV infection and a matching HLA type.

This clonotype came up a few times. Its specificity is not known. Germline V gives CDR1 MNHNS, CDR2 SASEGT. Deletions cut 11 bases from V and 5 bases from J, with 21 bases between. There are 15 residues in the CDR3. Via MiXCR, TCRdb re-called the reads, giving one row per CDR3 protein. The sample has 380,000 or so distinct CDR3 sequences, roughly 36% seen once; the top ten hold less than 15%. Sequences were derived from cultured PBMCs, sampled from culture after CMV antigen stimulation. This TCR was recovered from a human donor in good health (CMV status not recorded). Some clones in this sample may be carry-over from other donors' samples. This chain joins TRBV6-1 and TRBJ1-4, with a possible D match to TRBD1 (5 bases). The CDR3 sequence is CAARRGGRLNEKLFF. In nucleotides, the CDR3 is TGTGCCGCGAGACGGGGGGGACGGCTGAATGAAAAACTGTTTTTT.